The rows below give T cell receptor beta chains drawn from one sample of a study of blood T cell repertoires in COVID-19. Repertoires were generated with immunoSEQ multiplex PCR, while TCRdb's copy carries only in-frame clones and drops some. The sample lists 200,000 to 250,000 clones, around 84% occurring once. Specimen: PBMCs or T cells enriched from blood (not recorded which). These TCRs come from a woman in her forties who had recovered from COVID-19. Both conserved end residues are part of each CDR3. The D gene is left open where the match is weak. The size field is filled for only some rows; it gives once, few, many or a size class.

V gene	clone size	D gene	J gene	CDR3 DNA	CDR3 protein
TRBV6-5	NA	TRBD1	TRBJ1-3	TGTGCCAGCAGTCGTGGACAGGGCTCTGGAAACACCATATATTTT	CASSRGQGSGNTIYF
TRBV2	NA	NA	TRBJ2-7	TGTGCCAGCAGTTTCTCTCAGATCGGGGGTATCACCGACGAGCAGTACTTC	CASSFSQIGGITDEQYF
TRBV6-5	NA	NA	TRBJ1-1	TGTGCCAGCAGTTACATGGTCAGGGCGAACACTGAAGCTTTCTTT	CASSYMVRANTEAFF
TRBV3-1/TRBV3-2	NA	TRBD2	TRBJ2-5	TGTGCCAGCAGCCAAGATCGAACCAGCGGGATTGAGACCCAGTACTTC	CASSQDRTSGIETQYF
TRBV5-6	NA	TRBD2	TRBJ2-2	TGTGCCAGCAGCTTTCCAGCGGGAGACCACTTGAACACCGGGGAGCTGTTTTTT	CASSFPAGDHLNTGELFF
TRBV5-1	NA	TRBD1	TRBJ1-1	TGCGCCAGCAGCTCACAGGGGAGCCCTGAAGCTTTCTTT	CASSSQGSPEAFF
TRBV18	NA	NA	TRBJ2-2	TGTGCCAGCTCACCACCGGTGGGGCAAGACACCGGGGAGCTGTTTTTT	CASSPPVGQDTGELFF
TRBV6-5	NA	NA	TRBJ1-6	TGTGCCACAGGATTCCGGGACACTAATTCACCCCTCCACTTT	CATGFRDTNSPLHF
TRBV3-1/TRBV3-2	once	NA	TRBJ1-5	TGTGCCAGCAGCCTAAGACTAGCCCCAGGGTCCCCTCAGCCCCAGCATTTT	CASSLRLAPGSPQPQHF
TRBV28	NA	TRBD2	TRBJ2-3	TGTGCCAGCACCCCTGTGGGGACTAGCGGGAGCTGGGGAACAGATACGCAGTATTTT	CASTPVGTSGSWGTDTQYF
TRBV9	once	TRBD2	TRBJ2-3	TGTGCCAGCAGCGTAGCGGCAGGGCTAGCGGGAGGCACAGATACGCAGTATTTT	CASSVAAGLAGGTDTQYF
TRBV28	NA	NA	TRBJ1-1	TGTGCCAGCAGTTTCAAGGGGTTTGGGACTGAAGCTTTCTTT	CASSFKGFGTEAFF
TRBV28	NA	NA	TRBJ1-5	TGTGCCAGCAGTACCCGACGGAAGGGGGGCAATCAGCCCCAGCATTTT	CASSTRRKGGNQPQHF
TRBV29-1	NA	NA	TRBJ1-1	TGCAGCGTTGAAAGGACTCCCGAGAAGGCTTTCTTT	CSVERTPEKAFF
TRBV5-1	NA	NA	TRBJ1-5	TGCGCCAGCAGCTTCACGGGGGATAGCAATCAGCCCCAGCATTTT	CASSFTGDSNQPQHF
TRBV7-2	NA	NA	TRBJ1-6	TGTGCCAGCAGCGGCCACCGTAACTATAATTCACCCCTCCACTTT	CASSGHRNYNSPLHF
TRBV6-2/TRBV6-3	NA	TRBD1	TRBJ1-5	TGTGCCAGCAGTGTCACAGGGGGCGCTTTAGGAAGCAATCAGCCCCAGCATTTT	CASSVTGGALGSNQPQHF
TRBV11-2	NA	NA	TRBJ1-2	TGTGCCAGCAGCCCGGGGGGCGCGGTGGCCGTCTATGGCTACACCTTC	CASSPGGAVAVYGYTF
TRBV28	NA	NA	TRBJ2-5	TGTGCCAGCAGTCCCCCCCGATCGGAAGAGACCCAGTACTTC	CASSPPRSEETQYF
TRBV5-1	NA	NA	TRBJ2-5	TGCGCCAGCAGCCCTTTGGGCGGACAGGGAGGGGAAGAGACCCAGTACTTC	CASSPLGGQGGEETQYF
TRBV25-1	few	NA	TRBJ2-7	TGTGCCAGCAGTGAATCGGACAGCCTGGACGAGCAGTACTTC	CASSESDSLDEQYF
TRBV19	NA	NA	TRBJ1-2	TGTGCCAGTAGTATCCAGGTCAACTATGGCTACACCTTC	CASSIQVNYGYTF
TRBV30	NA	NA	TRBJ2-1	TGTGCCTGGGTGGACAGTGCCTACAATGAGCAGTTCTTC	CAWVDSAYNEQFF
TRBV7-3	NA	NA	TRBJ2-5	TGTGCCAGCAGCTTAAACCGCGGCCCCCAAGAGACCCAGTACTTC	CASSLNRGPQETQYF
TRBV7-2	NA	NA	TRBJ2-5	TGTGCCAGCAGCCCGGGCGGCAGGGCGCAAGGAGAGACCCAGTACTTC	CASSPGGRAQGETQYF
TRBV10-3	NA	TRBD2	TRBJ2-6	TGTGCCGTCCCCGGGAGGGTACGTGATGGGAACGGGGCCAACGTCCTGACTTTC	CAVPGRVRDGNGANVLTF
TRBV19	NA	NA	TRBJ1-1	TGTGCCAGTAGTACACAGGGCGGGTTGAACACTGAAGCTTTCTTT	CASSTQGGLNTEAFF
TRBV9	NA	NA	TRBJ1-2	TGTGCCAGCAGCGTAGTTCGCGGATTCGGTAGTAGCTACACCTTC	CASSVVRGFGSSYTF
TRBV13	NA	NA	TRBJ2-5	TGTGCCAGCAGCCTCAGGCTGGTTACTCAAGAGACCCAGTACTTC	CASSLRLVTQETQYF
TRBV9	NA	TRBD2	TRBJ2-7	TGTGCCAGCAGCGTAGAACCTAGCGGGAGAAGTATCGCCTACGAGCAGTACTTC	CASSVEPSGRSIAYEQYF